A single sample gave rise to the 11 T cell receptor beta chains below, sequenced in a study of blood T cells in healthy people across ages. PCR was performed a second time for about 7 to 12 cycles using a sample-barcoded 5' primer and a J-beta primer mix. Using its own MiXCR run on the 5' RACE reads, TCRdb lists one record per CDR3 protein. The data hold over 500,000 distinct CDR3 sequences, with about 29% observed a single time. This sample also belongs to another study, concerning T cells of mothers and their children.

The sequencing sample was made of blood. The receptors were gathered from a boy between 2 and 10 years old in good health.

The chain carries TRBV20-1 and TRBJ2-6, with D possibly being TRBD1 (6 bases). The V end lost 2 bases, the J end lost 0 bases, and 11 bases lay between the germline ends. CDR3 length: 16 amino acids. CDR1 DFQATT and CDR2 SNEGSKA come from the germline V gene (reference sequence). DNA of the CDR3: TGCAGTGCTAGATCTGGACAGACCTCTGGGGCCAACGTCCTGACTTTC. This translates into CSARSGQTSGANVLTF.

This clonotype has just a few counts. The chain uses TRBV10-3 and TRBJ2-5, with D possibly matching TRBD1 (6 bases). Germline lookup yields CDR1 ENHRY and CDR2 SYGVKD. This CDR3 region has 12 residues. Between the trimmed V and J ends, which lost 8 bases and 11 bases, there was a span of 18 bases. Here the CDR3 reads CAIGYTGSEQYF. CDR3 DNA: TGTGCCATCGGGTACACAGGGAGTGAGCAGTACTTC.

In its sample, this clonotype was seen a few times. The V call is TRBV20-1, the J call TRBJ1-5; TRBD1 matches 8 bases. The germline CDR1 and CDR2 sequences are DFQATT and SNEGSKA (reference sequence). The CDR3 totals 16 residues. J lost 2 bases, V lost 4 bases, and 10 bases had no gene match. CDR3 sequence: CSANLQGAKGNQPQHF. CDR3 nucleotide sequence: TGCAGTGCTAACTTGCAGGGGGCAAAGGGCAATCAGCCCCAGCATTTT.

A few counts support this clonotype. The chain recombines TRBV5-8 with TRBJ1-5; D uncertain. CDR3 length: 15 amino acids. The V gene's germline CDR1 is SGHTS and CDR2 YDEGEE. V lost 0 bases to trimming and J lost 0 bases, with 7 bases between them. The CDR3 region is CASSLARSSNQPQHF. The CDR3 coding sequence is TGTGCCAGCAGCTTGGCACGGTCTAGCAATCAGCCCCAGCATTTT.

This clonotype was picked up many times. V is TRBV4-2 and J is TRBJ2-1; the match to TRBD2 covers 9 bases. With 0 bases clipped from V and 7 bases from J, the junction kept 10 bases outside the gene matches. This CDR3 comprises 17 residues. Germline V CDR1 and CDR2: LGHNA, YNFKEQ. CDR3 region: CASSQDFGLAQRNEQFF. DNA of the CDR3: TGTGCCAGCAGCCAAGACTTTGGACTAGCGCAACGGAATGAGCAGTTCTTC.

This rearrangement joins TRBV20-1 to TRBJ2-5, with 7 bases aligning to TRBD2. The end of the DNA fits TRBJ2-1 better, so the J call may be wrong. This CDR3 is built from 15 residues. CDR1 and CDR2 from the germline V gene are DFQATT and SNEGSKA (reference sequence). The CDR3 sequence is CSARSGGAGYNEQFF. Here the CDR3 DNA reads TGCAGTGCTAGATCCGGTGGAGCGGGGTACAATGAGCAGTTCTTC.

The rearrangement uses TRBV20-1 and TRBJ2-4, with TRBD1 identical over 8 bases. This CDR3 comprises 13 residues. Per germline, CDR1 DFQATT and CDR2 SNEGSKA (reference sequence). The V gene end was trimmed by 6 bases and the J gene end by 3 bases; junction bases not matched to a gene: 4. CDR3 sequence: CSAQGEGKNIQYF. CDR3 DNA sequence: TGCAGTGCACAGGGGGAAGGCAAAAACATTCAGTACTTC.

The chain combines TRBV10-3 with TRBJ2-5, with 9 bases fitting TRBD1. Trimming took 2 bases from V and 4 from J; bases not matched to a gene: 2. Germline assignment: CDR1 ENHRY and CDR2 SYGVKD. This CDR3 is 14 amino acids long. The CDR3 DNA is TGTGCCATCAGTGAGACAGGGGGCGGAGAGACCCAGTACTTC. Protein product: CAISETGGGETQYF.

The chain carries TRBV20-1 and TRBJ2-5, with TRBD2 matching 7 bases. The better agreement between TRBJ2-7 and the DNA end casts doubt on the J call. The CDR3 has 12 amino acids. Looked up from germline, CDR1 is DFQATT and CDR2 is SNEGSKA (reference sequence). Here the CDR3 reads CSAREGINEQYF. The CDR3 nucleotides read TGCAGTGCCAGGGAGGGTATTAACGAGCAGTACTTC.

In its sample, this clonotype was seen a few times. The rearrangement uses TRBV3-1 and TRBJ2-7; D is unresolved. CDR1 is LGHDT, CDR2 YNNKEL, per germline (reference sequence). V was cut by 5 bases and J by 7 bases, with 9 bases left in between. The CDR3 is made up of 11 amino acids. This CDR3 reads CASSGGLEQYF. CDR3 bases: TGTGCCAGCAGCGGTGGTCTTGAGCAGTACTTC.

V usage is TRBV24-1 and J usage is TRBJ2-3; D may be TRBD2 (5 bases). This CDR3 is built from 13 residues. Germline V gives CDR1 KGHDR, CDR2 SFDVKD. Trimming left V 9 bases short and J 2 bases short, with 11 bases between. The CDR3 DNA is TGTGCCACCGAGGGTACAGACACAGATACGCAGTATTTT. The encoded protein is CATEGTDTDTQYF.